Sequencing of this TCR beta chain was carried out in a study of cytotoxic CD8 clonotypes in ibrutinib-treated CLL. About the study: Response specimens were obtained following a median treatment duration of around 12 months, with a range of 6 to 36.

Data came from immunoSEQ multiplex PCR; TCRdb stores just in-frame clones and leaves some out. Seen here are approximately 60,000 clones, 54% observed once, and the top ten hold under 30%. V lost 4 bases and J 1 base, leaving 10 bases between the germline ends. Germline assignment: CDR1 SGHRS and CDR2 YFSETQ. The CDR3 totals 14 residues. The J gene is TRBJ2-3, the V gene TRBV5-1; D gene uncertain. The TCR was taken from a human donor with chronic lymphocytic leukemia. Sequencing used PBMCs, obtained at disease progression, from a patient treated with ibrutinib. The CDR3: CASSGTGGTDTQYF. Written as DNA, the CDR3 is TGCGCCAGCAGCGGTACGGGTGGCACAGATACGCAGTATTTT.